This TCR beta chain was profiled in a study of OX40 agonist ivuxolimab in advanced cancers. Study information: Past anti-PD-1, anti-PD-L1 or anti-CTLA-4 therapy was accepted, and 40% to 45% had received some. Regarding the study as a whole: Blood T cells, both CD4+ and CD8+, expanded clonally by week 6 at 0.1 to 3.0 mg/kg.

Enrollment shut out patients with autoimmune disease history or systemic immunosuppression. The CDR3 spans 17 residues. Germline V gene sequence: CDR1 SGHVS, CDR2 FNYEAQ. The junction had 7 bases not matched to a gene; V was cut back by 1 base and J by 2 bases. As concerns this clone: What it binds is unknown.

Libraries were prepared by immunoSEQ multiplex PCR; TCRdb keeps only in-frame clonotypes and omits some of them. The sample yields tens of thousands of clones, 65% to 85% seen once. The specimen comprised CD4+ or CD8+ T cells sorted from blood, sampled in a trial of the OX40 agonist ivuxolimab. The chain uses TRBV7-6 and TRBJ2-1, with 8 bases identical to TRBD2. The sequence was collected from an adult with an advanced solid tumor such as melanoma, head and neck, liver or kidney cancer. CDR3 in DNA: TGTGCCAGCAGCTTAGTTTGGAGCGGGGGCGCCTACAATGAGCAGTTCTTC. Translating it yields CASSLVWSGGAYNEQFF.